The 27 T cell receptor beta chains in this list originate from one sample, sequenced in a study of cytomegalovirus exposure and HLA in healthy donors. Use of 60 Vbeta and 13 Jbeta primers characterized the PCR. Sequencing used immunoSEQ multiplex PCR; TCRdb keeps in-frame clones, though not all of them. In the table there are 220,000 or so clones, around 86% of which are singletons. The source material was PBMCs. Source of these receptors: a woman aged 40 to 55 in good health and CMV-seronegative.

V and J are TRBV4-1 and TRBJ1-1, with 8 nucleotides matching TRBD1. Germline V gene data show CDR1 as MGHRA and CDR2 as YSYEKL. V dropped 5 bases and J dropped 11; count of bases not matched to a gene: 4. The CDR3 contains 11 residues. CDR3 in amino acids: CASSRDRMAFF. DNA for the CDR3: TGCGCCAGCAGCAGGGACAGGATGGCTTTCTTT.

The CDR3 nucleotides are TGCAGCGCCGAAGGAGGGGGCGACGAGCAGTACTTC. It encodes CSAEGGGDEQYF. This chain links TRBV29-1 with TRBJ2-7, with a weak D call TRBD1 (7 bases). The V end was cut by 7 bases, the J end by 5 bases, with 15 bases between. Germline CDR1 SQVTM, CDR2 ANQGSEA. The CDR3 spans 12 residues.

This clone was seen only once. Here the CDR3 reads CASSRLGNTEAFF. Written as DNA, the CDR3 is TGCGCCAGCAGTCGGCTAGGGAACACTGAAGCTTTCTTT. The gene calls are TRBV23-1 and TRBJ1-1; no clear D gene. TRBV23-1 is assigned to the ORF class and has an uncertain function. The CDR3 covers 13 residues. V lost 4 bases, J lost 1 base, and 7 bases lay in between.

The rearrangement links TRBV18 to TRBJ1-5, with D tentatively TRBD1 (6 bases). Germline-derived CDR1 and CDR2 are KGHSH and LQKENI. The CDR3 has 13 amino acids. Trimming took off 6 bases at V and 7 bases at J, with 13 bases between the two ends. Here the CDR3 reads CASSLYRDQPQHF. For the CDR3, the DNA is TGTGCCAGCTCGCTGTACAGGGACCAGCCCCAGCATTTT.

This clone was found once. V usage is TRBV19 and J usage is TRBJ2-6; D may be TRBD2 (6 bases). The CDR3 is made up of 15 amino acids. Trimming removed 10 bases from V and 4 bases from J, with 17 bases in between. Germline-derived CDR1 and CDR2 are LNHDA and SQIVND (reference sequence). The CDR3 protein is CATQPGGSGANVLTF. CDR3 nucleotide sequence: TGTGCCACCCAACCCGGAGGGTCGGGGGCCAACGTCCTGACTTTC.

The J gene is TRBJ1-2, the V gene TRBV2, with 7 bases lining up with TRBD1. CDR3 size: 14 residues. Trimming cost V 7 bases and J 7 bases; bases outside gene matches: 12. The germline CDR1 and CDR2 sequences are SNHLY and FYNNEI. The DNA of the CDR3 is TGTGCCAGCATGGATAAAGGGGGCGCAGGTGGCTACACCTTC. This encodes CASMDKGGAGGYTF.

This clone turned up a few times. The rearrangement links TRBV30 to TRBJ2-1, with D possibly matching TRBD2 (6 bases). The germline V and J ends were trimmed by 5 bases and 7 bases, with 12 bases remaining between them. Germline values: CDR1 GTSNPN, CDR2 SVGIG (reference sequence). The CDR3 runs to 12 residues. CDR3 amino acids: CAWGSSGNEQFF. DNA of the CDR3: TGTGCCTGGGGTTCAAGCGGGAATGAGCAGTTCTTC.

The chain employs TRBV7-8 and TRBJ2-1; tentative D call: TRBD1 (6 bases). CDR3 length equals 16 residues. Germline V lookup: CDR1 SGHVS, CDR2 FQNEAQ. V gave up 4 bases and J gave up 5 bases, with 18 bases separating them. CDR3 bases: TGTGCCAGCAGCTCGCCCTACAGGGTTTTCGACAATGAGCAGTTCTTC. The encoded protein is CASSSPYRVFDNEQFF.

This rearrangement joins TRBV2 to TRBJ2-7, with D possibly being TRBD2 (5 bases). CDR1 is SNHLY and CDR2 is FYNNEI in the germline V gene. The V and J ends lost 6 bases and 2 bases respectively, with 17 bases between them. The CDR3 totals 15 residues. CDR3 in amino acids: CASRPTGGLTYEQYF. Written as DNA, the CDR3 is TGTGCCAGCAGGCCCACGGGCGGGTTGACCTACGAGCAGTACTTC.

This clone has just one count. J is TRBJ1-4 and V is TRBV6-1; 8 bases fit TRBD1. The V gene end was trimmed by 6 bases and the J gene end by 5 bases; junction bases not matched to a gene: 8. The CDR3 sequence is 15 residues long. Per the germline V gene, CDR1 is MNHNS and CDR2 is SASEGT. This CDR3 reads CASRRSGTGNEKLFF. CDR3 bases: TGTGCCAGCAGACGATCCGGGACAGGAAATGAAAAACTGTTTTTT.

The chain uses TRBV27 and TRBJ1-3, with D maybe TRBD1 (5 bases). V shed 4 bases and J shed 2 bases, with 12 bases lying between them. The CDR3 runs to 15 residues. Germline CDR1 MNHEY, CDR2 SMNVEV (reference sequence). CDR3 sequence reads: CASSYGAGAGNTIYF. CDR3 bases: TGTGCCAGCAGTTATGGGGCGGGGGCTGGAAACACCATATATTTT.

The chain employs TRBV5-1 and TRBJ2-6; D unclear. The V end lost 0 bases, the J end lost 0 bases, and 7 bases lay between the germline ends. This CDR3 is built from 16 residues. Germline loops: CDR1 SGHRS, CDR2 YFSETQ. The DNA for the CDR3 is TGCGCCAGCAGCTTGGGCCCACACTCTGGGGCCAACGTCCTGACTTTC. It encodes CASSLGPHSGANVLTF.

J is TRBJ2-7 and V is TRBV27; maybe TRBD2 (5 bases). The V end lost 0 bases, the J end lost 4 bases, and 10 bases lay between the germline ends. Germline loops: CDR1 MNHEY, CDR2 SMNVEV (reference sequence). CDR3 length: 14 residues. DNA for the CDR3: TGTGCCAGCAGTTTATCGGTCCGGAGGTACGAGCAGTACTTC. This encodes CASSLSVRRYEQYF.

The chain employs TRBV7-2 and TRBJ2-5; 13 nucleotides align to TRBD2. Trimming removed 2 bases from V and 4 bases from J; junction bases left unmatched: 13. This CDR3 is built from 19 residues. Germline CDR1 reads SGHTA; CDR2 reads FQGNSA. In nucleotides, the CDR3 is TGTGCCAGCAGCTTAAAGGGGCCGACTAGCGGGAGGACCCGAGAGACCCAGTACTTC. This encodes CASSLKGPTSGRTRETQYF.

This chain connects TRBV7-2 to TRBJ2-3; D possibly corresponds to TRBD1 (5 bases). Germline CDR1 is SGHTA and CDR2 is FQGNSA. The CDR3 spans 14 residues. Trimming took 5 bases from V and 3 from J, leaving 12 bases between them. The CDR3 reads CASSRNYRTDTQYF. In nucleotides, the CDR3 is TGTGCCAGCAGCAGAAACTACAGGACAGATACGCAGTATTTT.

The chain uses TRBV2 and TRBJ1-1; weak D call: TRBD1 (5 bases). Germline V CDR1 and CDR2: SNHLY, FYNNEI. V lost 5 bases and J 1 base, leaving 11 bases between the germline ends. This CDR3 has 14 residues. CDR3 loop: CASSKTVTNTEAFF. The CDR3 DNA follows: TGTGCCAGCAGTAAGACAGTGACGAACACTGAAGCTTTCTTT.

The CDR3 loop is CASSVNRDYWNTGELFF. CDR3 DNA: TGTGCCAGCAGTGTCAACCGGGACTACTGGAACACCGGGGAGCTGTTTTTT. The chain links TRBV6-1 to TRBJ2-2, with 7 bases aligning to TRBD2. This CDR3 is 17 amino acids long. Germline V gives CDR1 MNHNS, CDR2 SASEGT. The J segment lost 1 base and the V segment lost 4 bases, leaving 9 bases of the junction unmatched.

The chain uses TRBV11-2 and TRBJ2-4; D might be TRBD1 (5 bases). The CDR3 is 15 amino acids. CDR1 and CDR2 (germline): SGHAT, FQNNGV. V lost 2 bases and J lost 13, with 21 bases in between. The CDR3 nucleotides are TGTGCCAGCAGCTTACACGCCGACAGTCAATCAAGCCAGTACTTC. It is translated as CASSLHADSQSSQYF.

This clone was recorded a few times. CDR3 in amino acids: CASSQGQGRWSEQFF. CDR3 bases: TGCGCCAGCAGCCAAGGGCAGGGGCGATGGTCCGAGCAGTTCTTC. The chain is built from TRBV4-1 and TRBJ2-1; D may be TRBD1 (6 bases). Trimming cost V 1 base and J 10 bases, with 17 bases left between them. There are 15 residues in the CDR3. Germline CDR1 and CDR2: MGHRA and YSYEKL.

This chain connects TRBV30 to TRBJ2-5, with a weak D call TRBD2 (7 bases). This CDR3 has 13 amino acids. CDR1 and CDR2 from the germline V gene are GTSNPN and SVGIG (reference sequence). V lost 5 bases, J lost 1 base, and 11 bases lay in between. The chain's CDR3 is CAWGGGGQETQYF. Written as DNA, the CDR3 is TGTGCCTGGGGAGGGGGGGGCCAAGAGACCCAGTACTTC.

DNA of the CDR3: TGTGCCAGCAGGGCCCCCACTGAAGCTTTCTTT. It yields the protein CASRAPTEAFF. The rearrangement joins TRBV6-1 to TRBJ1-1; no reliable D call. Between the trimmed V and J ends, which lost 6 bases and 4 bases, there was a span of 6 bases. Germline loops: CDR1 MNHNS, CDR2 SASEGT. This CDR3 is built from 11 residues.

This CDR3 is CATENNLDRSTDTQYF. In nucleotides, the CDR3 is TGTGCCACCGAAAACAACTTAGACAGAAGCACAGATACGCAGTATTTT. The rearrangement links TRBV15 to TRBJ2-3, with D tentatively TRBD1 (5 bases). V was clipped by 8 bases and J by 0 bases, with 18 bases between them. CDR1 LNHNV and CDR2 YYDKDF come from the germline V gene (reference sequence). The CDR3 is made up of 16 amino acids.

The J gene is TRBJ2-7, the V gene TRBV30; 8 nucleotides align to TRBD1. Germline assignment: CDR1 GTSNPN and CDR2 SVGIG (reference sequence). V lost 3 bases, J lost 5 bases, and 18 bases stayed unmatched. This CDR3 has 17 amino acids. CDR3 loop: CAWRKQGVDPRHHEQYF. In nucleotides, the CDR3 is TGTGCCTGGAGAAAACAGGGGGTTGACCCCCGGCACCACGAGCAGTACTTC.

This clone was counted once. This chain links TRBV5-4 with TRBJ2-2; the D gene is possibly TRBD1 (7 bases). Germline lookup yields CDR1 SGHNT and CDR2 YYREEE (reference sequence). The CDR3 has 17 residues. The V gene lost 4 bases and the J gene lost 4 bases, with 20 bases spanning the gap. The CDR3, as DNA: TGTGCCAGCAGCGGACCCAGGGGGAGGAAAGGCACCGGGGAGCTGTTTTTT. Its translation: CASSGPRGRKGTGELFF.

The chain couples TRBV9 to TRBJ2-5; D possibly corresponds to TRBD2 (6 bases). The CDR3 is 17 residues long. Trimming took 0 bases from V and 2 from J, leaving 17 bases between them. Germline loops: CDR1 SGDLS, CDR2 YYNGEE. CDR3 bases: TGTGCCAGCAGCGTAGCTACGGTATTAGGAGGGCAAGAGACCCAGTACTTC. Its translation: CASSVATVLGGQETQYF.

This sequence joins TRBV5-1 and TRBJ2-5, with D possibly TRBD1 on 6 matching bases. The V gene lost 4 bases and the J gene lost 0 bases, with 13 bases spanning the gap. CDR1 and CDR2 (germline): SGHRS, YFSETQ. The CDR3 length is 15 residues. The CDR3 protein is CASSSSGQYQETQYF. CDR3 in DNA: TGCGCCAGCAGCAGCTCCGGACAGTACCAAGAGACCCAGTACTTC.

This clone was observed a handful of times. Here the CDR3 reads CASSYLGRGGYGYTF. The CDR3 nucleotides read TGTGCCAGCAGTTACCTCGGCAGGGGCGGCTATGGCTACACCTTC. The genes are TRBV6-6 and TRBJ1-2; D is possibly TRBD1 (6 bases). This CDR3 is built from 15 residues. Trimming removed 2 bases from V and 4 bases from J, with 14 bases in between. The germline CDR1 and CDR2 sequences are MNHNY and SVGAGI (reference sequence).